A single sample is the source of the 7 T cell receptor beta chains below, sequenced in a study of blood T cell repertoires in COVID-19. Assay: immunoSEQ multiplex PCR; the TCRdb copy retains only in-frame clones and omits some. The table lists around 120,000 clones, more than 90% of them singletons, with 4% to 5% in the top ten. The source material was peripheral blood. Source of these receptors: a man aged 60 to 75 with COVID-19, enrolled during active disease.

The table lists this clone with a count of one. The V call is TRBV5-1, the J call TRBJ2-3; a possible D gene is TRBD1 (6 bases). Trimming left V 0 bases short and J 6 bases short, with 17 bases between. CDR1 is SGHRS and CDR2 is YFSETQ in the germline V gene. This CDR3 has 16 amino acids. The CDR3 bases are TGCGCCAGCAGCTTGGCCAGACAGGCCCTCAGCGATACGCAGTATTTT. Encoded protein: CASSLARQALSDTQYF.

V is TRBV6-1 and J is TRBJ2-3; possibly TRBD2 for D (5 bases). V was cut by 4 bases and J by 0 bases, with 17 bases left in between. The CDR3 runs 17 residues. Germline values: CDR1 MNHNS, CDR2 SASEGT. CDR3 protein: CASSVRAKSLSTDTQYF. The CDR3 nucleotides read TGTGCCAGCAGTGTGAGGGCTAAATCCCTGAGCACAGATACGCAGTATTTT.

This sequence joins TRBV7-2 and TRBJ2-1; 7 nucleotides match TRBD2. The CDR3 is 13 residues long. The V gene's germline CDR1 is SGHTA and CDR2 FQGNSA. The V and J ends lost 3 bases and 6 bases, in that order; junction bases with no gene match: 2. As DNA, the CDR3 is TGTGCCAGCAGCTTGGCGGGGGTCAATGAGCAGTTCTTC. Residues: CASSLAGVNEQFF. Together with reference TRBV7-2 and TRBJ2-1, the CDR3 gives the full variable domain: GAGVSQSPSNKVTEKGKDVELRCDPISGHTALYWYRQSLGQGLEFLIYFQGNSAPDKSGLPSDRFSAERTGGSVSTLTIQRTQQEDSAVYLCASSLAGVNEQFFGPGTRLTVL.

The J gene is TRBJ1-1, the V gene TRBV14, with D possibly TRBD1 on 5 matching bases. V was clipped by 5 bases and J by 0 bases, with 13 bases between them. The length of the CDR3 is 15 residues. Germline assignment: CDR1 SGHDN and CDR2 FVKESK. CDR3 sequence: CASSSSKGLNTEAFF. The CDR3 DNA reads as TGTGCCAGCAGCTCCAGTAAGGGGCTGAACACTGAAGCTTTCTTT. Variable domain in full (rest from reference TRBV14 and TRBJ1-1): EAGVTQFPSHSVIEKGQTVTLRCDPISGHDNLYWYRRVMGKEIKFLLHFVKESKQDESGMPNNRFLAERTGGTYSTLKVQPAELEDSGVYFCASSSSKGLNTEAFFGQGTRLTVV.

The CDR3, as DNA: TGTGCCAGCAGCGTAGAGGACAGGGGGCCGCTGGGCTACACCTTC. Translation gives CASSVEDRGPLGYTF. V gene TRBV9 combines with J gene TRBJ1-2; TRBD1 matches 11 bases. J gave up 8 bases and V 0 bases, and 6 bases lay outside the gene matches. The germline gives CDR1 SGDLS, CDR2 YYNGEE. This CDR3 is built from 15 residues.

The rearrangement links TRBV30 to TRBJ2-5; weak D call: TRBD2 (5 bases). V lost 2 bases and J 1 base, leaving 17 bases between the germline ends. Germline-derived CDR1 and CDR2 are GTSNPN and SVGIG (reference sequence). This CDR3 comprises 16 residues. The CDR3 protein is CAWSHSLKSGQETQYF. CDR3 coding DNA: TGTGCCTGGAGTCATTCTCTGAAGAGCGGCCAAGAGACCCAGTACTTC. Full variable domain (missing parts from reference TRBV30 and TRBJ2-5): SQTIHQWPATLVQPVGSPLSLECTVEGTSNPNLYWYRQAAGRGLQLLFYSVGIGQISSEVPQNLSASRPQDRQFILSSKKLLLSDSGFYLCAWSHSLKSGQETQYFGPGTRLLVL.

The chain combines TRBV6-5 with TRBJ2-3; D is possibly TRBD2 (6 bases). Trimming removed 2 bases from V and 0 bases from J, with 12 bases in between. The CDR3 sequence is 16 residues long. CDR1 MNHEY and CDR2 SVGAGI come from the germline V gene. The CDR3 spells CASSYRDSRSTDTQYF. For the CDR3, the DNA is TGTGCCAGCAGTTACCGGGACTCCCGTAGCACAGATACGCAGTATTTT.